Sequencing of this T cell receptor beta chain was carried out in a study of cytomegalovirus exposure and HLA in healthy donors. Overall study findings and caveats: Later findings reportedly placed an Asian-associated ancestry cluster below the approximately 670-donor mean for N-insertions. It was in a later analysis that TCR association rates were seen to vary by HLA locus, highest for DRB1 and lowest for HLA-C. A later analysis found that most CMV-associated TCR beta chains appeared HLA-restricted. V- and J-gene trimming in TCR beta was tied to a missense DCLRE1C variant by an analysis performed later.

CDR3 length: 16 residues. Losses at the gene ends were 2 bases for V and 3 bases for J; bases not matched to a gene: 9. Germline-derived CDR1 and CDR2 are SNHLY and FYNNEI. Turning to this clone: Its specificity is not known.

Primers included in the PCR were 60 Vbeta and 13 Jbeta primers. Only in-frame clones appear in the TCRdb table, and some are missing; sequencing was by immunoSEQ multiplex PCR. The sample lists some 200,000 clones; roughly 79% were seen once. V and J are TRBV2 and TRBJ1-2, with 7 bases that match TRBD1. Source material: PBMCs. The TCR was taken from a woman aged 40-49 years in good health and CMV-seronegative. This chain's CDR3 is CASSESVKGQYYGYTF. As DNA, the CDR3 is TGTGCCAGCAGTGAAAGCGTAAAGGGACAGTACTATGGCTACACCTTC.